The present T cell receptor (beta chain) was sequenced within a study of beta chain features in type 1 diabetes (dated by TCRdb to 2017 to 2018). For context, the study as a whole: Patients and healthy donors did not differ in mean age, gender distribution, total cell number or subset yield. Across all samples, fewer than 130 million sorted cells were examined, and cell number per subset correlated strongly with RNA yield. The study compared the TCRB repertoires of sorted circulating CD4+ T cell subsets in recently diagnosed type 1 diabetes patients with those in matched healthy donors. Regulatory and stem cell-like memory subsets were obtained from only 8 patients and about eight healthy donors, while naive and central memory subsets were obtained from all 30 or so donors. Points the paper makes about the study in general: Sequencing cDNA rather than genomic DNA could over-represent highly expressing activated cells, although activation and CD3 levels did not differ between groups. Fewer insertions and more nucleotide deletions at VDJ recombination sites were observed in patients with type 1 diabetes, implying thymic rearrangement abnormalities. The naive, central memory and regulatory TCRB repertoires appeared to resemble one another more closely among patients than among healthy donors. PCR might favor shorter templates, but patient and control samples were amplified and corrected together, so any skew would affect both groups equally. A moderate but significant shortening of TCRB CDR3 length was observed in type 1 diabetes patients in all four CD4+ subsets. Because the HLA sub-analyses included only small numbers of individuals, any influence of HLA type on TCRB rearrangement was left unresolved.

A single peripheral blood draw of approximately 100 mL on average was collected from each donor into heparinised tubes. A BD FACSAria II was used to sort naive, central memory, regulatory and stem cell-like memory CD4+ T cells with a panel that included CD45RO, CCR7, CD25, CD127, CD95 and CD27. A purity above 98% was achieved for all sorted populations. PBMCs were separated immediately by Lymphoprep density gradient centrifugation and were stained directly, without being cultured. So that batch effects would be minimized, each experiment stained and sorted samples in pairs, pairing one healthy donor with one patient. Concerning this clone: The antigen it recognizes is unknown. Base qualities were left out, and no much larger clone turns up one base away.

The entire isolated RNA was reverse transcribed using the High Capacity cDNA Reverse Transcription Kit, and thus expressed TCRB transcripts were sequenced. Naive, central memory and regulatory T cell samples underwent deep immunoSEQ sequencing, averaging about 3.57 million total reads per sample. Sorted cells were lysed in RLT buffer and RNA was extracted with DNase-treated RNeasy Micro or Mini kits, depending on cell number. Each cell subset was processed separately to prevent cross-contamination, with patient and healthy donor samples processed together. The immunoSEQ multiplex PCR was used to amplify TCRB sequences from cDNA, yielding 87-bp fragments that span the CDR3 region. Amplicons were sequenced on the Illumina HiSeq platform. The authors processed their data as follows. PCR bias was corrected computationally using synthetic template baselines, and reads within Hamming distance 2 were collapsed, with unmergeable singletons discarded. Reads were aligned against IMGT to assign V, D and J genes, CDR3 length and insertions or deletions at six rearrangement sites. Clonotype counts were normalized to sorted cell number within each subset before computing true diversity and Gini coefficients with the tcR R package. The overlap coefficient, calculated on TCRB nucleotide sequences, was used to quantify repertoire sharing. As a proxy for the pre-selection repertoire, out-of-frame TCRB sequences from naive cells were analyzed. Here the immuneACCESS table is served through TCRdb, limited to in-frame sequences with V and J called. Missing clones are a known gap in these copies; in checked studies unresolved V genes cover under half, and the rest lacks a known reason. D and trimming were read from the DNA, whereas the V and J calls and clone size are those reported in that table. This sample lists about 360,000 clones; roughly 12% were detected once. The top ten constitute about 0.018% of the sample.

Sequenced input: naive CD4+ T cells from blood. The meaning of the sample's cell subset or site label: true naive CD4+ T cells. The sequence was obtained from a man aged 18 to 30 in good health.

The CDR3 here reads CASSPPTSGPNTGELFF. The nucleotides read TGTGCCAGCTCACCACCGACTAGTGGCCCGAACACCGGGGAGCTGTTTTTT. The V and J genes are TRBV18 and TRBJ2-2, and TRBD2 may be the D gene, going by 6 matching bases. CDR1 and CDR2, per the germline V gene, are KGHSH and LQKENI. V loses 0 bases, J loses 0 bases, and the germline ends lie 11 bases apart. The cysteine opens and the phenylalanine closes a CDR3 of 17 amino acids. Only the CDR3 part of the read is kept: 51 bases, read in frame from the first base.